What follows are 2 T cell receptor beta chains derived from one specimen sequenced in a study of graft-versus-host responses after intestinal transplantation. The protocol was immunoSEQ multiplex PCR, while the TCRdb copy is restricted to in-frame clones and leaves out a portion. The sample lists 14,000 or so clones, 25% to 40% occurring once. Sample: alloreactive CD4+ T cells from a mixed lymphocyte reaction culture, taken before intestinal transplant. Subset in this sample: CFSE-low proliferating T cells sorted from roughly 6-day pre-transplant mixed lymphocyte reaction (GvH or HvG direction). Receptors originate from a human patient who received an intestinal transplant.

V and J are TRBV9 and TRBJ1-5; perhaps TRBD1 as D (6 bases). CDR3 length equals 16 residues. Germline V gene lookup returns CDR1 SGDLS and CDR2 YYNGEE. V was shortened by 0 bases and J by 4 bases, with 14 bases between the two germline ends. CDR3 protein: CASSVGLGQFNQPQHF. The CDR3 DNA reads TGTGCCAGCAGCGTAGGACTTGGACAGTTTAATCAGCCCCAGCATTTT.

The CDR3: CASQLTSTGDTQYF. The CDR3 bases are TGTGCCAGCCAATTGACGAGCACAGGAGATACGCAGTATTTT. The rearrangement links TRBV11-1 to TRBJ2-3; TRBD1 might be the D (5 bases). V was trimmed by 8 bases and J by 5 bases, leaving 17 bases between them. CDR1 and CDR2 (germline): SGHAT, FQDESV (reference sequence). The CDR3 sequence is 14 residues long.